The 3 T cell receptor beta chains reported below all come from one sample, sequenced in a study of control samples from healthy donors and cancer patients. Assay: immunoSEQ multiplex PCR; the TCRdb copy retains only in-frame clones and omits some. The sample holds about 61,000 clones; around 91% are singletons and the top ten take around 5.4%. What was sequenced was PBMCs. The receptors stem from a man aged 60-69 years with colorectal cancer.

The chain joins TRBV11-2 to TRBJ1-2; tentative D call: TRBD1 (5 bases). V lost 4 bases and J 0 bases, leaving 15 bases between the germline ends. The germline V gene encodes CDR1 SGHAT and CDR2 FQNNGV. The CDR3 extends over 16 amino acids. CDR3 DNA sequence: TGTGCCAGCAGCTCCCAAGCAGGGATAGCTAACTATGGCTACACCTTC. Its translation is CASSSQAGIANYGYTF.

V gene TRBV28 combines with J gene TRBJ2-7, with D hard to call. With 5 bases removed from V and 3 bases from J, the gap between germline ends came to 17 bases. From germline, CDR1 is MDHEN and CDR2 SYDVKM. The CDR3 consists of 15 residues. The CDR3 nucleotides read TGTGCCAGCAGTCTTATGCCGGACGGAGTCTACGAGCAGTACTTC. It is translated as CASSLMPDGVYEQYF.

This clone was seen once. The V call is TRBV5-1, the J call TRBJ2-3; D is unclear. Germline V gives CDR1 SGHRS, CDR2 YFSETQ. Trimming removed 1 base from V and 4 bases from J, with 10 bases in between. This CDR3 is 14 amino acids long. The CDR3 sequence is CASSLLGGPDTQYF. The CDR3 DNA reads TGCGCCAGCAGCTTGCTGGGCGGTCCAGATACGCAGTATTTT.